One sample yielded the 14 T cell receptor beta chains listed below, sequenced in a study of neoadjuvant anti-PD-1 for oral cavity cancer. This table comes from immunoSEQ multiplex PCR, and its TCRdb copy is limited to in-frame clones, with some not included. Of tens of thousands of clones listed, approximately 80% are singletons. Sequencing was performed on PBMCs, taken before nivolumab (anti-PD-1) treatment. All receptors come from a person aged 35-80 years with oral cavity squamous cell carcinoma.

The J gene is TRBJ2-1, the V gene TRBV27, with a tentative D call TRBD2 (7 bases). This CDR3 has 15 amino acids. With 5 bases removed from V and 7 bases from J, the gap between germline ends came to 18 bases. Germline V gives CDR1 MNHEY, CDR2 SMNVEV (reference sequence). The CDR3 region is CASSPAGARGNEQFF. The CDR3 region has the DNA TGTGCCAGCAGTCCCGCGGGGGCGCGGGGGAATGAGCAGTTCTTC.

The chain carries TRBV5-5 and TRBJ2-3, with TRBD2 matching 12 bases. The CDR3 is 16 amino acids. V lost 4 bases to trimming and J lost 5 bases; unmatched junction nucleotides: 8. CDR1 is SGHKS and CDR2 is YYEKEE in the germline V gene (reference sequence). The CDR3 region is CASSLTSGRQGDTQYF. The DNA of the CDR3 is TGTGCCAGCAGCCTGACTAGCGGGAGACAGGGAGATACGCAGTATTTT.

The chain employs TRBV6-5 and TRBJ1-4, with 7 positions matching TRBD1. The germline V gene encodes CDR1 MNHEY and CDR2 SVGAGI. With V trimmed by 0 bases and J by 8 bases, 9 bases remained unmatched. The CDR3 spans 16 residues. The CDR3 DNA sequence: TGTGCCAGCAGTTACTCCCCGACAGGGCCGGAGGAAAAACTGTTTTTT. As protein: CASSYSPTGPEEKLFF.

The rearrangement joins TRBV10-1 to TRBJ2-3; tentatively, D is TRBD2 (5 bases). CDR1 is WNHNN and CDR2 is SYGVQD in the germline V gene (reference sequence). Trimming removed 3 bases at V and 2 bases at J, with 9 bases between. The CDR3 length is 14 residues. The CDR3 region is CASSDRGTTDTQYF. In DNA form, the CDR3 reads TGCGCCAGCAGTGATCGGGGTACCACAGATACGCAGTATTTT.

V gene TRBV7-2 combines with J gene TRBJ1-5; D may be TRBD1 (5 bases). This CDR3 region has 15 residues. Germline lookup yields CDR1 SGHTA and CDR2 FQGNSA. V shed 2 bases and J shed 1 base, with 9 bases lying between them. CDR3 sequence reads: CASSLQGESNQPQHF. The CDR3 DNA follows: TGTGCCAGCAGCTTACAGGGAGAGAGCAATCAGCCCCAGCATTTT. The full variable domain, in which reference TRBV7-2 and TRBJ1-5 provide the parts outside the CDR3, is GAGVSQSPSNKVTEKGKDVELRCDPISGHTALYWYRQSLGQGLEFLIYFQGNSAPDKSGLPSDRFSAERTGGSVSTLTIQRTQQEDSAVYLCASSLQGESNQPQHFGDGTRLSIL.

This chain uses TRBV19 with TRBJ1-5, with 7 bases identical to TRBD1. CDR3 size: 14 residues. V dropped 5 bases and J dropped 5; count of bases not matched to a gene: 6. Germline loops: CDR1 LNHDA, CDR2 SQIVND (reference sequence). The CDR3 nucleotides read TGTGCCAGTAGTCCCACAGGGGTTCATCAGCCCCAGCATTTT. Protein sequence: CASSPTGVHQPQHF.

The chain is built from TRBV19 and TRBJ2-7, with 12 bases that match TRBD1. There are 15 residues in the CDR3. Trimming at V came to 5 bases and at J to 4 bases, leaving 6 bases not matched to a gene. Germline V gene sequence: CDR1 LNHDA, CDR2 SQIVND (reference sequence). CDR3 residues: CASSPGTGGNYEQYF. The CDR3 DNA is TGTGCCAGTAGTCCTGGGACAGGGGGCAATTACGAGCAGTACTTC.

This chain joins TRBV6-5 and TRBJ2-1; TRBD1 matches at 7 bases. CDR1 is MNHEY, CDR2 SVGAGI, per germline. The CDR3 loop spans 14 amino acids. V was clipped by 6 bases and J by 5 bases; unmatched bases: 7. CDR3 coding DNA: TGTGCCAGCAGGCCTGTGGACAGGAACAATGAGCAGTTCTTC. It translates to CASRPVDRNNEQFF.

In its sample, this clone was seen a few times. V is TRBV6-1 and J is TRBJ1-5; the D is unclear. V lost 3 bases to trimming and J lost 1 base, with 16 bases between them. This CDR3 region has 17 residues. CDR1 and CDR2 from the germline V gene are MNHNS and SASEGT. The CDR3 DNA reads as TGTGCCAGCAGTGAGGGGTGGGAATCGGGAAGCAATCAGCCCCAGCATTTT. Amino acid sequence: CASSEGWESGSNQPQHF.

This clone has a single count. V gene TRBV19 combines with J gene TRBJ1-6; weak D call: TRBD1 (6 bases). Trimming removed 5 bases at V and 13 bases at J, with 15 bases between. The germline V gene encodes CDR1 LNHDA and CDR2 SQIVND (reference sequence). The CDR3 totals 13 residues. The CDR3 sequence is CASSPRQDAPLHF. The DNA for the CDR3 is TGTGCCAGTAGTCCACGACAGGACGCCCCCCTCCACTTT.

This clone was seen only once. The chain couples TRBV30 to TRBJ2-3; 7 bases agree with TRBD2. The trim removed 0 bases at V and 2 bases at J, leaving 8 bases unmatched. Per germline, CDR1 GTSNPN and CDR2 SVGIG (reference sequence). The CDR3 extends over 16 amino acids. The CDR3 is CAWSVEASGPTDTQYF. CDR3 nucleotide sequence: TGTGCCTGGAGTGTAGAGGCTAGCGGTCCCACAGATACGCAGTATTTT.

This clone has just a few counts. CDR3 coding DNA: TGTGCCACCAGAGGAACAGGGGGATTCAGCAATCAGCCCCAGCATTTT. This translates into CATRGTGGFSNQPQHF. V and J are TRBV15 and TRBJ1-5, with 8 bases fitting TRBD1. The junction had 8 bases not matched to a gene; V was cut back by 6 bases and J by 1 base. Germline lookup yields CDR1 LNHNV and CDR2 YYDKDF (reference sequence). The CDR3 is 16 residues long.

V and J are TRBV7-8 and TRBJ2-3; TRBD2 might be the D (7 bases). CDR3 length: 13 residues. Germline CDR1 SGHVS, CDR2 FQNEAQ. The germline V and J ends were trimmed by 7 bases and 5 bases, with 13 bases remaining between them. Written as DNA, the CDR3 is TGTGCCAGCAAGGGGGGGGTGAAAGATACGCAGTATTTT. It yields the protein CASKGGVKDTQYF.

The V and J genes are TRBV28 and TRBJ1-1, with unresolved D. The V and J ends lost 8 bases and 8 bases respectively, with 15 bases between them. The CDR3 consists of 12 residues. The germline V gene has CDR1 MDHEN and CDR2 SYDVKM. The CDR3 nucleotides are TGTGCCAGCGGCCGAGGGCTATTCGAAGCTTTCTTT. This encodes CASGRGLFEAFF. The full variable domain, in which reference TRBV28 and TRBJ1-1 provide the parts outside the CDR3, is DVKVTQSSRYLVKRTGEKVFLECVQDMDHENMFWYRQDPGLGLRLIYFSYDVKMKEKGDIPEGYSVSREKKERFSLILESASTNQTSMYLCASGRGLFEAFFGQGTRLTVV.